Each of the 17 T cell receptor beta chains below was sequenced from the same sample in a study of CD8 T cells in ankylosing spondylitis. Whole-study results and caveats: It appeared that ankylosing spondylitis blood was characterized by a TCR beta motif of several highly homologous variants.

These receptors have no known antigen. MiXCR, run by TCRdb on the 5' RACE reads, gives a single entry per CDR3 protein. This table has 200,000 to 250,000 distinct CDR3 sequences, around 16% appearing once. The sample taken for sequencing was blood, either unsorted or a sorted T cell fraction (not recorded which). The receptor source for this set is a male donor with ankylosing spondylitis.

The table lists this clonotype with a few counts. This chain's CDR3 is CASSEGGTGDWTEAFF. The CDR3 coding sequence is TGTGCCAGCAGTGAAGGTGGGACAGGGGATTGGACTGAAGCTTTCTTT. V usage is TRBV25-1 and J usage is TRBJ1-1; 10 bases map to TRBD1. V gave up 2 bases and J gave up 5 bases; unmatched junction bases: 8. The CDR3 totals 16 residues. The germline gives CDR1 MGHDK, CDR2 SYGVNS. Using reference TRBV25-1 and TRBJ1-1 for the parts outside the CDR3, the full variable domain is EADIYQTPRYLVIGTGKKITLECSQTMGHDKMYWYQQDPGMELHLIHYSYGVNSTEKGDLSSESTVSRIRTEHFPLTLESARPSHTSQYLCASSEGGTGDWTEAFFGQGTRLTVV.

The chain employs TRBV4-1 and TRBJ2-7; D possibly matches TRBD1 or TRBD2 (5 bases each). V was pared by 1 base and J by 3 bases, with 16 bases between. The CDR3 totals 16 residues. CDR1 is MGHRA and CDR2 is YSYEKL in the germline V gene. The CDR3 DNA is TGCGCCAGCAGCCAAGTTTGGACTCTAGACAGCTACGAGCAGTACTTC. Amino acids: CASSQVWTLDSYEQYF.

V gene TRBV11-2 combines with J gene TRBJ2-7, with TRBD1 matching over 8 bases. The length of the CDR3 is 12 residues. CDR1 and CDR2 from the germline V gene are SGHAT and FQNNGV. V lost 1 base, J lost 13 bases, and 6 bases stayed unmatched. The CDR3 is CASSLAGQVTYF. The CDR3 DNA is TGTGCCAGCAGCTTAGCGGGACAGGTTACCTACTTC.

The sample holds a few counts of this clonotype. The gene calls are TRBV15 and TRBJ2-1; D not resolved. The V end lost 0 bases, the J end lost 5 bases, and 14 bases lay between the germline ends. In germline, CDR1 is LNHNV, CDR2 YYDKDF (reference sequence). CDR3 size: 16 residues. The chain's CDR3 is CATSRDPFGRDNEQFF. Written as DNA, the CDR3 is TGTGCCACCAGCAGAGATCCCTTCGGTAGGGACAATGAGCAGTTCTTC.

The rearrangement joins TRBV7-9 to TRBJ2-1; TRBD2 matches at 7 bases. Germline V gene data show CDR1 as SEHNR and CDR2 as FQNEAQ (reference sequence). J was trimmed by 4 bases and V by 5 bases; bases with no gene match: 11. This CDR3 has 16 residues. The chain's CDR3 is CASSPGLDSPYNEQFF. CDR3 coding DNA: TGTGCCAGCAGCCCCGGACTAGATTCTCCTTACAATGAGCAGTTCTTC.

The chain couples TRBV6-2 or TRBV6-3 to TRBJ2-7; D might be TRBD2 (5 bases). Germline CDR1 MNHEY, CDR2 SVGEGT. Trimming removed 8 bases at V and 3 bases at J, with 17 bases between. CDR3 length: 14 amino acids. This chain's CDR3 is CASRLNRDLYEQYF. The CDR3 DNA reads TGTGCCAGCCGGCTAAATCGGGATCTCTACGAGCAGTACTTC.

The CDR3 reads CASSAGTVNGYTF. In nucleotides, the CDR3 is TGTGCCAGCAGTGCCGGGACAGTAAATGGCTACACCTTC. This chain connects TRBV6-1 to TRBJ1-2; 7 bases fit TRBD1. CDR1 and CDR2 (germline): MNHNS, SASEGT. This CDR3 comprises 13 residues. V dropped 4 bases and J dropped 6; count of bases not matched to a gene: 5.

CDR3 residues: CASSLDLWDTEAFF. The CDR3 DNA follows: TGTGCCAGCAGTTTAGACCTCTGGGACACTGAAGCTTTCTTT. The chain has TRBV12-3 or TRBV12-4 and TRBJ1-1; D remains unclear. The CDR3 runs 14 residues. V gave up 1 base and J gave up 3 bases, with 9 bases separating them.

V is TRBV19 and J is TRBJ2-1; D may be TRBD1 or TRBD2 (5 bases each). This CDR3 is 14 amino acids long. V dropped 5 bases and J dropped 7 bases, with 15 bases sitting between them. Germline-derived CDR1 and CDR2 are LNHDA and SQIVND (reference sequence). The DNA for the CDR3 is TGTGCCAGTAGTCTGGGACCCGCCCTGAATGAGCAGTTCTTC. Its protein is CASSLGPALNEQFF.

This clonotype turned up a few times. The V gene is TRBV20-1, the J gene TRBJ2-3; D might be TRBD2 (6 bases). Per germline, CDR1 DFQATT and CDR2 SNEGSKA (reference sequence). V was clipped by 4 bases and J by 2 bases, with 10 bases between them. CDR3 length equals 13 residues. CDR3 sequence (DNA): TGCAGTGCTAACGGGAGATACACAGATACGCAGTATTTT. Translation: CSANGRYTDTQYF.

The chain has TRBV6-4 and TRBJ1-5; 8 bases align to TRBD1. The ends lost 11 bases at V and 0 bases at J; junction bases unmatched: 15. The CDR3 contains 17 residues. Germline V gene data show CDR1 as MRHNA and CDR2 as SNTAGT. CDR3 sequence: CAEFRDRHDYSNQPQHF. Written as DNA, the CDR3 is TGTGCCGAGTTCCGGGACAGGCACGATTATAGCAATCAGCCCCAGCATTTT.

This clonotype was recorded a few times. V gene TRBV29-1 combines with J gene TRBJ2-2; TRBD2 agrees at 16 bases. This CDR3 is built from 19 residues. V lost 4 bases and J lost 0; bases outside the gene matches: 8. Germline V lookup: CDR1 SQVTM, CDR2 ANQGSEA. CDR3 amino acids: CSVGTGTSGGEANTGELFF. Here the CDR3 DNA reads TGCAGCGTTGGGACCGGGACTAGCGGGGGGGAAGCGAACACCGGGGAGCTGTTTTTT.

This clonotype was observed a handful of times. This rearrangement joins TRBV20-1 to TRBJ2-7; D possibly corresponds to TRBD1 (6 bases). V shed 0 bases and J shed 4 bases, with 16 bases lying between them. The CDR3 consists of 15 residues. Germline-derived CDR1 and CDR2 are DFQATT and SNEGSKA (reference sequence). CDR3 residues: CSARDLGDTLYEQYF. CDR3 in DNA: TGCAGTGCTAGAGATCTGGGGGACACCCTTTACGAGCAGTACTTC.

This clonotype was recorded many times. CDR3: CASSYGGSGNTIYF. CDR3 bases: TGTGCCAGCAGTTACGGAGGCTCTGGAAACACCATATATTTT. V usage is TRBV12-3 or TRBV12-4 and J usage is TRBJ1-3; D is undetermined. V was clipped by 4 bases and J by 0 bases, with 7 bases between them. CDR3 length equals 14 residues.

This clonotype turned up a few times. The rearrangement links TRBV6-2 or TRBV6-3 to TRBJ1-4; D is perhaps TRBD1 (5 bases). V lost 0 bases to trimming and J lost 0 bases, with 20 bases between them. The CDR3 length is 20 residues. Germline values: CDR1 MNHEY, CDR2 SVGEGT. Here the CDR3 reads CASSYSSGLALVATNEKLFF. DNA for the CDR3: TGTGCCAGCAGTTACTCGTCAGGGCTAGCCCTTGTTGCAACTAATGAAAAACTGTTTTTT.

The chain has TRBV4-1 and TRBJ2-7; D gene uncertain. The germline CDR1 and CDR2 sequences are MGHRA and YSYEKL. This CDR3 region has 15 residues. The V end was cut by 3 bases, the J end by 7 bases, with 19 bases between. The CDR3 loop reads CASSHPGILVGEQYF. For the CDR3, the DNA is TGCGCCAGCAGCCACCCTGGAATCTTGGTGGGGGAGCAGTACTTC.

The V call is TRBV6-1, the J call TRBJ2-7, with a possible D match to TRBD1 (5 bases). The CDR3 runs to 12 residues. Germline V gives CDR1 MNHNS, CDR2 SASEGT. The V end lost 1 base, the J end lost 7 bases, and 8 bases lay between the germline ends. DNA for the CDR3: TGTGCCAGCAGTGAAGGGCCAGGGGAGCAGTACTTC. Its translation is CASSEGPGEQYF.